These 2 T cell receptor beta chains were all obtained from the same sample, sequenced in a study of T cells after yellow fever vaccination. MiXCR, run by TCRdb on the 5' RACE reads, gives a single entry per CDR3 protein. The sample lists about 310,000 distinct CDR3 sequences; roughly 3.5% were seen once. The material was PBMCs, obtained on the day of the yellow fever booster vaccination. The receptors derive from a man younger than 35 who received the YFV17D yellow fever vaccine.

A few counts support this clonotype. The chain carries TRBV7-9 and TRBJ2-1; D not certain. The germline V gene encodes CDR1 SEHNR and CDR2 FQNEAQ (reference sequence). This CDR3 spans 14 amino acids. Trimming took off 1 base at V and 4 bases at J, with 8 bases between the two ends. The chain's CDR3 is CASSLGQKYNEQFF. In DNA, the CDR3 is TGTGCCAGCAGCTTAGGTCAGAAGTACAATGAGCAGTTCTTC.

This clonotype was found many times. The V call is TRBV20-1, the J call TRBJ2-3, with D possibly TRBD2 on 6 matching bases. The CDR3 loop spans 15 amino acids. Germline V gene sequence: CDR1 DFQATT, CDR2 SNEGSKA (reference sequence). V was trimmed by 0 bases and J by 2 bases, leaving 12 bases between them. CDR3 sequence: CSAREVGGPTDTQYF. The DNA for the CDR3 is TGCAGTGCTAGAGAGGTGGGGGGACCCACAGATACGCAGTATTTT.